This TCR beta chain was recorded in a study of OX40 agonist ivuxolimab in advanced cancers. Study information: Six ivuxolimab dose levels, 0.01 to 10 mg/kg, were given intravenously every 2 weeks.

On cycle 4 day 1 and cycle 7 day 1, as well as at baseline, blood was sampled. Some clones are missing from TCRdb's copy, which holds only in-frame ones; the method was immunoSEQ multiplex PCR. The data hold around 62,000 clones, with about 80% observed a single time. Losses at the gene ends were 10 bases for V and 5 bases for J; bases not matched to a gene: 8. Germline assignment: CDR1 SGHTA and CDR2 FQGNSA. The CDR3 is 14 residues long. Whole-study results and caveats: Antigen specificity of clonally expanded peripheral T cells was not established. Clones of CD4+ and CD8+ blood T cells grew by week 6 at doses of 0.1 to 3.0 mg/kg.

As concerns this clone: Its antigen is not identified.

The source is an adult with an advanced solid tumor such as melanoma, head and neck, liver or kidney cancer. V is TRBV7-2 and J is TRBJ2-3, with 11 bases identical to TRBD2. Sequences were derived from CD4+ or CD8+ T cells sorted from blood, sampled in a trial of the OX40 agonist ivuxolimab. Here the CDR3 reads CATTVAGGIDTQYF. DNA for the CDR3: TGTGCCACGACTGTAGCGGGGGGGATAGATACGCAGTATTTT. Full variable domain (outside the CDR3, taken from reference TRBV7-2 and TRBJ2-3): GAGVSQSPSNKVTEKGKDVELRCDPISGHTALYWYRQSLGQGLEFLIYFQGNSAPDKSGLPSDRFSAERTGGSVSTLTIQRTQQEDSAVYLCATTVAGGIDTQYFGPGTRLTVL.